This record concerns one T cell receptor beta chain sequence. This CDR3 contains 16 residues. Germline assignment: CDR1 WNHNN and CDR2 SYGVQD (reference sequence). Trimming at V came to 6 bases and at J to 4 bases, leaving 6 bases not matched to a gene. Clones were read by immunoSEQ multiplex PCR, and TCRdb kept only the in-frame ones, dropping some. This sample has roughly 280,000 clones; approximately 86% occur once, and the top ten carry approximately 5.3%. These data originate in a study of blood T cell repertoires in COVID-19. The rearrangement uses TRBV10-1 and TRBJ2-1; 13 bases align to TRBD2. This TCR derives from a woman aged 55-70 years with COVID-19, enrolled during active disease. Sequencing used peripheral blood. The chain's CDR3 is CASSLRLAGGYNEQFF. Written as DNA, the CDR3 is TGCGCCAGCAGCTTGAGACTAGCGGGAGGTTACAATGAGCAGTTCTTC.